This TCR beta chain comes out of a study of blood T cell repertoires in COVID-19. For the study at large: Collection of acute and convalescent COVID-19 samples took place in the United States, Italy and Spain. Nucleic acid was either cDNA or gDNA, and it came from T cells, B-cell-depleted T cells, or PBMCs.

This CDR3 region has 18 residues. Original handling: Estimation of nucleated cell counts was performed using reference gene primer amplification. Clones were read by immunoSEQ multiplex PCR, and TCRdb kept only the in-frame ones, dropping some. The V and J calls and clone size were taken over from that table, and D and trimming were inferred from the DNA. The table lists fewer than 250,000 clones, about 87% of them singletons. This clone was seen a single time. The receptor's source is a man aged 55 to 70 with acute or convalescent COVID-19. This chain uses TRBV21-1 with TRBJ2-7; TRBD1 was called by the table and not checked on the DNA. TRBV21-1 is termed a pseudogene. The sample comprised peripheral blood. In nucleotides, the CDR3 is TGTGCCAGCAGCAAATCCGCCGGCCTCCGGGACAGGGGAAACGAGCAGTACTTC. It yields the protein CASSKSAGLRDRGNEQYF.